This T cell receptor beta chain came from a study of PD-1 blockade in classical Hodgkin lymphoma. The CDR3 loop spans 14 amino acids. CDR1 is SGDLS, CDR2 YYNGEE, per germline. The germline V and J ends were trimmed by 0 bases and 7 bases, with 11 bases remaining between them. Some clones are missing from TCRdb's copy, which holds only in-frame ones; the method was immunoSEQ multiplex PCR. The table shows 21,000 or so clones, with 70% to 90% occurring only once. The sample's time point: cycle 4 day 1 (C4D1), after about 6 weeks of nivolumab. All trial patients relapsed after autologous stem cell transplantation.

The receptor's source is a human donor with classical Hodgkin lymphoma. The sample in question was peripheral blood mononuclear cells (PBMCs), obtained before the fourth cycle of nivolumab. This chain connects TRBV9 to TRBJ2-1; TRBD1 might be the D (5 bases). The CDR3 coding sequence is TGTGCCAGCAGCGTAGGGACCAGGGTTAATGAGCAGTTCTTC. This codes for CASSVGTRVNEQFF.